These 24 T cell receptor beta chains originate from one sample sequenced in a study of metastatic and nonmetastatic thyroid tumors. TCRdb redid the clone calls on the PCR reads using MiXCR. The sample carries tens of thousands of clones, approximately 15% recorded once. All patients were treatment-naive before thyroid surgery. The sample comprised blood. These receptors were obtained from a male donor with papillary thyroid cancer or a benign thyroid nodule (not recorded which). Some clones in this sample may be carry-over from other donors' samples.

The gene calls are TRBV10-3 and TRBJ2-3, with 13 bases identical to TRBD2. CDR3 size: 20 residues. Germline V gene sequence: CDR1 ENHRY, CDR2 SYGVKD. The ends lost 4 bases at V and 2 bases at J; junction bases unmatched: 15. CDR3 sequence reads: CAISAGLAGLMGDNTDTQYF. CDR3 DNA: TGTGCCATCAGTGCGGGACTAGCGGGGCTCATGGGGGACAACACAGATACGCAGTATTTT.

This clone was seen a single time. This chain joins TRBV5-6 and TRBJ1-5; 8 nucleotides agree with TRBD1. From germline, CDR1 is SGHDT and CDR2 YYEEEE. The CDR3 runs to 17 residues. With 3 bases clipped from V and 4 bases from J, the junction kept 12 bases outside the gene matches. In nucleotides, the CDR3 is TGTGCCAGCAGCTACGGACCAAACAGGGGGAAGAATCAGCCCCAGCATTTT. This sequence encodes CASSYGPNRGKNQPQHF.

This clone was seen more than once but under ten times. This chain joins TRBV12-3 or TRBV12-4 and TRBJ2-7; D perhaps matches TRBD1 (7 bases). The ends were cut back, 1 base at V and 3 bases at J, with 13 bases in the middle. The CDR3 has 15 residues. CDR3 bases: TGTGCCAGCAGTTTAGGGGCAGGGGGACTCTACGAGCAGTACTTC. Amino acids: CASSLGAGGLYEQYF.

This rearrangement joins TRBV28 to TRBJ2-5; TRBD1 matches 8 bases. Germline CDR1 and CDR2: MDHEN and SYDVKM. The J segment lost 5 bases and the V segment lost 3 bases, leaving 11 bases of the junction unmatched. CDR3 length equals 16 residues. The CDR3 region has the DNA TGTGCCAGCAGTTTTAGCAAACCCGGGACAGGTGAGACCCAGTACTTC. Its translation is CASSFSKPGTGETQYF.

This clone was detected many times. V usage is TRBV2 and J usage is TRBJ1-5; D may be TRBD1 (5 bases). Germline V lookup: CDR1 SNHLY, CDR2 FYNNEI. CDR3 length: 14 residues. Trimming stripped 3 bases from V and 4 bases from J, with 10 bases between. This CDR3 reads CASSEGWGNQPQHF. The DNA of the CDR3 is TGTGCCAGCAGTGAGGGCTGGGGGAATCAGCCCCAGCATTTT.

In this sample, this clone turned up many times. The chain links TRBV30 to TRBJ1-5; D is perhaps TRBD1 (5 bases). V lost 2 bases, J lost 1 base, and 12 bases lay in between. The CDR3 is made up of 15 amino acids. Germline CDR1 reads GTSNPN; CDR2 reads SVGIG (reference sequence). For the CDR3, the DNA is TGTGCCTGGAGTTCTCTGGGGGTGAGCAATCAGCCCCAGCATTTT. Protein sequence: CAWSSLGVSNQPQHF.

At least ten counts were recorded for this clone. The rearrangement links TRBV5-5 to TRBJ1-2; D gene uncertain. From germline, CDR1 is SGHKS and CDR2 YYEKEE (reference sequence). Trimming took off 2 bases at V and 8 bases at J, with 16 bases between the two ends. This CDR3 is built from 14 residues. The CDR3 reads CASSFAPRFGGYTF. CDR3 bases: TGTGCCAGCAGCTTCGCGCCGCGCTTTGGGGGCTACACCTTC. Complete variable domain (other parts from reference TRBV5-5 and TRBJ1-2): DAGVTQSPTHLIKTRGQQVTLRCSPISGHKSVSWYQQVLGQGPQFIFQYYEKEERGRGNFPDRFSARQFPNYSSELNVNALLLGDSALYLCASSFAPRFGGYTFGSGTRLTVV.

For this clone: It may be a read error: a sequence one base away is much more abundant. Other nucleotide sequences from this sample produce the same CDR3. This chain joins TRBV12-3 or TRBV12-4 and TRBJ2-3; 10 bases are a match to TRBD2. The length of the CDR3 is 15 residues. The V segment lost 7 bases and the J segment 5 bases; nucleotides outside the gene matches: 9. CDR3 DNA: TGTGCCAGCATCTCGAGCGGGAGGGCCAGAGATACGCAGTATTTT. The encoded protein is CASISSGRARDTQYF.

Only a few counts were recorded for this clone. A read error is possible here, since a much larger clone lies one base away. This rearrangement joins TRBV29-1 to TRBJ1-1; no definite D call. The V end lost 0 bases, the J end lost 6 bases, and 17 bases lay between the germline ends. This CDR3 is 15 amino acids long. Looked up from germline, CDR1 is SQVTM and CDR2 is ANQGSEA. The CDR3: CSVEDLVQCRAEAFF. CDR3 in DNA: TGCAGCGTTGAAGATTTGGTTCAGTGTCGGGCTGAAGCTTTCTTT.

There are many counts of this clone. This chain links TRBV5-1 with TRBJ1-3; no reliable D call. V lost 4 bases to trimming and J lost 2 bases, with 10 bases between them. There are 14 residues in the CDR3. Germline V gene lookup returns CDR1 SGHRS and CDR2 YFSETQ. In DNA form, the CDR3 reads TGCGCCAGCAGCGAGTGGGGTCCTGGAAACACCATATATTTT. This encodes CASSEWGPGNTIYF.

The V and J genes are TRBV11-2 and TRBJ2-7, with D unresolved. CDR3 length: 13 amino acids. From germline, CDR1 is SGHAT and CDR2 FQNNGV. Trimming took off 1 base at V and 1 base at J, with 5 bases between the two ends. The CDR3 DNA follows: TGTGCCAGCAGCTTAGTACGGTCCTACGAGCAGTACTTC. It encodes CASSLVRSYEQYF.

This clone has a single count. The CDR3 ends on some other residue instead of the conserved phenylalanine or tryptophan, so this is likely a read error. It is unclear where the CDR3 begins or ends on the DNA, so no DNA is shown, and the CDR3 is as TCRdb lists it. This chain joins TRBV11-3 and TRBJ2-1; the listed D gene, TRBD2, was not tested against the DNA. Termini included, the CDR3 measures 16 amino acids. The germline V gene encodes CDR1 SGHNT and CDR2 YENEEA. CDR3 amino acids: CASSLLAGSSYNEQLS.

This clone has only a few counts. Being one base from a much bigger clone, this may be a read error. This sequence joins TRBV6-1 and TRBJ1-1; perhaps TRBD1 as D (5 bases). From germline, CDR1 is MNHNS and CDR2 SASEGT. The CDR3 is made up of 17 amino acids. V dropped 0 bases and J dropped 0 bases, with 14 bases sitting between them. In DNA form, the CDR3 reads TGTGCCAGCAGTGAAGCAGTCTCAGGGTCCCTGAACACTGAAGCTTTCTTT. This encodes CASSEAVSGSLNTEAFF.

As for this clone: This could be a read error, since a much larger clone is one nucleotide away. The CDR3 is CASTFRGTGYNGQFF. CDR3 DNA: TGTGCCAGCACCTTTCGAGGGACAGGTTACAATGGGCAGTTCTTC. V usage is TRBV5-6 and J usage is TRBJ2-1; 8 bases map to TRBD1. CDR1 is SGHDT, CDR2 YYEEEE, per germline. This CDR3 has 15 residues.

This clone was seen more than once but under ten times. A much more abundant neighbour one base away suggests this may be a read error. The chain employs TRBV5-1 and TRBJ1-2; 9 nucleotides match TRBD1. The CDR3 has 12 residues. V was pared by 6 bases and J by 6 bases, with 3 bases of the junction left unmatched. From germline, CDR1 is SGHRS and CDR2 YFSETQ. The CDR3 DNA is TGCGCCAGCATACAGGGGGCGGATGGCTACACCTTC. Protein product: CASIQGADGYTF.

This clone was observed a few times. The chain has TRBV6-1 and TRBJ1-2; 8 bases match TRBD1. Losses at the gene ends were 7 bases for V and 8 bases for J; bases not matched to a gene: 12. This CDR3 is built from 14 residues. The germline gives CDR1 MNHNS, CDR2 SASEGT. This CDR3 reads CASTLRTGTDGYTF. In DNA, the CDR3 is TGTGCCAGCACCCTCCGGACAGGGACGGACGGCTACACCTTC.

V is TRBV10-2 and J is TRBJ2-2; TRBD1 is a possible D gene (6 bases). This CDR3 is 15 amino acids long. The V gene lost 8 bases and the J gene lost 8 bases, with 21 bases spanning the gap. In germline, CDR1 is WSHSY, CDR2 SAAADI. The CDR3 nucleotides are TGCGCCAGCGTACAGGGTTTCGGGCCCGCAGGGGAGCTGTTTTTT. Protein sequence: CASVQGFGPAGELFF.

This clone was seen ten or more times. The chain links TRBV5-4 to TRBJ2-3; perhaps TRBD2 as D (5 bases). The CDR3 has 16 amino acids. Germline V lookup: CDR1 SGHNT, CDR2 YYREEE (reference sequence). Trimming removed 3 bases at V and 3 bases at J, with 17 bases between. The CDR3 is CASSSGRELLTDTQYF. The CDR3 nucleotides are TGTGCCAGCAGCTCGGGAAGAGAGCTGCTAACAGATACGCAGTATTTT.

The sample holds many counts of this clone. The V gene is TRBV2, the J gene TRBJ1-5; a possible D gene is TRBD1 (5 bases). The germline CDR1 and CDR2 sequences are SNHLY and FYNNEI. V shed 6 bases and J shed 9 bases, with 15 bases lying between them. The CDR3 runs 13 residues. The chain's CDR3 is CASRGGEVAPQHF. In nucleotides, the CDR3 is TGTGCCAGCAGGGGAGGGGAAGTGGCGCCCCAGCATTTT.

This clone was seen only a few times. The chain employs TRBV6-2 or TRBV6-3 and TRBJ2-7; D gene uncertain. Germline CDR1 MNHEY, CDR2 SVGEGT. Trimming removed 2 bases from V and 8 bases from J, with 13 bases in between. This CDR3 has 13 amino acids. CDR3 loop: CASSYRAVRQQYF. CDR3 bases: TGTGCCAGCAGTTACAGGGCAGTAAGACAGCAGTACTTC.

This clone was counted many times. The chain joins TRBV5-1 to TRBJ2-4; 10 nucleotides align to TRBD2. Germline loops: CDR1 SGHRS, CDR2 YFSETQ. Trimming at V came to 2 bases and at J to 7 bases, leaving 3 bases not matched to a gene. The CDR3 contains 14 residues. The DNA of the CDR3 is TGCGCCAGCAGCTTTCTAGCGGGGGCGAACATTCAGTACTTC. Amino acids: CASSFLAGANIQYF.

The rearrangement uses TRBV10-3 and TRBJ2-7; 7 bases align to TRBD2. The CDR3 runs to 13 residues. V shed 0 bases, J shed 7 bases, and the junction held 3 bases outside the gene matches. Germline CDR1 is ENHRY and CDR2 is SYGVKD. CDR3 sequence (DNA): TGTGCCATCAGTGAGTCGACAGCGGGAGAGCAGTACTTC. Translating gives CAISESTAGEQYF.

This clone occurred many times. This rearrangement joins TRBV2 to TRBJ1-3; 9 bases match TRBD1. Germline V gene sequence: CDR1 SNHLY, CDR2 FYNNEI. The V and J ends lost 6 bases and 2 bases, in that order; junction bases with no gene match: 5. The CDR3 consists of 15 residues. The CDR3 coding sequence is TGTGCCAGCAGATACACAGGGGGCCCTGGAAACACCATATATTTT. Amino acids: CASRYTGGPGNTIYF.

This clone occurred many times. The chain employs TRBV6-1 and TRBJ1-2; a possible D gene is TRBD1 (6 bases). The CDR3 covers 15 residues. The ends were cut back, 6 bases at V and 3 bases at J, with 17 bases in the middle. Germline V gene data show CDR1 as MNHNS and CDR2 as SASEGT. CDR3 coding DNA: TGTGCCAGCAGAGTAATTCAGGGGATGGACTATGGCTACACCTTC. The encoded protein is CASRVIQGMDYGYTF.